One sample yielded the 10 T cell receptor beta chains listed below, sequenced in a study of T cells expressing NK-cell markers (dated by TCRdb to about 2020). Library preparation employed 5' RACE. The data were produced on an Illumina HiSeq 2000. Through TCRdb reprocessing, the reads give one entry per CDR3 protein sequence; DNA is omitted. The table for this sample records roughly 420,000 distinct CDR3 sequences. In total, the top ten clones hold 7.3% of the sample. Sample: blood T cells: a sorted CD56 or NKG2C T cell subset, CD4+ or CD8+ T cells, or bulk PBMC T cells (not recorded which). The receptor source for this set is a woman aged 18 to 69 in good health.

The CDR3 here is CASRTGGNTEAFF. The chain carries TRBV12-3 or TRBV12-4 and TRBJ1-1; TCRdb outputs TRBD1, but without DNA this stays unchecked. CDR3 length: 13 residues.

This chain uses TRBV19 with TRBJ2-1. Germline CDR1 reads LNHDA; CDR2 reads SQIVND (reference sequence). The CDR3 covers 13 residues. The CDR3: CASSESQLMKQFF.

The genes are TRBV10-3 and TRBJ2-7; there is no DNA to check the TCRdb D call of TRBD1. CDR3 length: 15 residues. Germline CDR1 reads ENHRY; CDR2 reads SYGVKD. Here the CDR3 reads CAISESSGPLYEQYF.

This chain joins TRBV7-2 and TRBJ1-1. This CDR3 contains 14 residues. Germline V gene sequence: CDR1 SGHTA, CDR2 FQGNSA. The CDR3 sequence is CASSLAAGSTEAFF. Supplemented by reference TRBV7-2 and TRBJ1-1, the full variable domain reads GAGVSQSPSNKVTEKGKDVELRCDPISGHTALYWYRQSLGQGLEFLIYFQGNSAPDKSGLPSDRFSAERTGGSVSTLTIQRTQQEDSAVYLCASSLAAGSTEAFFGQGTRLTVV.

This sequence joins TRBV12-3 or TRBV12-4 and TRBJ2-3; TCRdb gives TRBD2 as the D gene, but with no DNA this cannot be confirmed. This CDR3 contains 15 residues. CDR3 region: CASTGLAGGEDTQYF.

The J gene is TRBJ2-3, the V gene TRBV20-1; the D call from TCRdb, TRBD1, cannot be confirmed without DNA. CDR3 length equals 15 residues. Germline CDR1 is DFQATT and CDR2 is SNEGSKA (reference sequence). CDR3 sequence reads: CSASPDQGAGYTQYF.

The V and J genes are TRBV5-1 and TRBJ2-2; no DNA is available, so the TRBD1 call from TCRdb remains unchecked. The CDR3 length is 15 residues. The germline V gene has CDR1 SGHRS and CDR2 YFSETQ. The CDR3: CASSLEGASAGELFF.

This chain links TRBV19 with TRBJ2-1; TCRdb's D gene call, TRBD2, goes unchecked for lack of DNA. The CDR3 loop spans 14 amino acids. Per germline, CDR1 LNHDA and CDR2 SQIVND (reference sequence). CDR3 in amino acids: CASSAGLADNEQFF.

This chain uses TRBV5-6 with TRBJ2-2. The germline V gene has CDR1 SGHDT and CDR2 YYEEEE. The CDR3 loop spans 14 amino acids. CDR3 amino acids: CASLRRANTGELFF.

The chain couples TRBV24-1 to TRBJ2-3; there is no DNA to check the TCRdb D call of TRBD2. Germline V gene sequence: CDR1 KGHDR, CDR2 SFDVKD. This CDR3 contains 13 residues. Here the CDR3 reads CATSDSIAGVRYF.